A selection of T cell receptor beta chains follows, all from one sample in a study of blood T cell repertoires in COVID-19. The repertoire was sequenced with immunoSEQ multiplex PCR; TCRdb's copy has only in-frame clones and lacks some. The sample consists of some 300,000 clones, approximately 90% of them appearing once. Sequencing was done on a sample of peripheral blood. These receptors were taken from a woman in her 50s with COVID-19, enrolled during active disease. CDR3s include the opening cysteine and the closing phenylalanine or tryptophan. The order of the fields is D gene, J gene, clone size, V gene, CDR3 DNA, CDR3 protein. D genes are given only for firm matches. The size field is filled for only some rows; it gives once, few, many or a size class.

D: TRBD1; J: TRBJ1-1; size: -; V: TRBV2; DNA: TGTGCCAGCAGCCGACAGGGGGCTATGAACACTGAAGCTTTCTTT; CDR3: CASSRQGAMNTEAFF
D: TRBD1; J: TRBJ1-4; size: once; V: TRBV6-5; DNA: TGTGCCAGCAGTTACTCGACGGGACAGGGGGAAAAACTGTTTTTT; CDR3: CASSYSTGQGEKLFF
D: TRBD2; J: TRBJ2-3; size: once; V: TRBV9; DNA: TGTGCCAGCAGCGTAAGCGGGAGGGCGTTGACAGATACGCAGTATTTT; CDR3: CASSVSGRALTDTQYF
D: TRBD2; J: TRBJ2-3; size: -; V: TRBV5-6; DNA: TGTGCCAGCAGCTCCAAAACCGTAGCGGGGCGGGCAGATACGCAGTATTTT; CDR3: CASSSKTVAGRADTQYF
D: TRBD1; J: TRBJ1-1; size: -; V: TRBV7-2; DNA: TGTGCCAGCAGCTCCCGACAGGGGATGAACACTGAAGCTTTCTTT; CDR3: CASSSRQGMNTEAFF
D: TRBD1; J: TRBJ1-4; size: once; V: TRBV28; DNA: TGTGCCAGCAGTGACAGGGGGACTAATGAAAAACTGTTTTTT; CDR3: CASSDRGTNEKLFF
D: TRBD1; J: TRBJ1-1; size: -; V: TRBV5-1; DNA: TGCGCCAGCAGCTTACAGGGGGTCCCTGATGAAGCTTTCTTT; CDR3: CASSLQGVPDEAFF
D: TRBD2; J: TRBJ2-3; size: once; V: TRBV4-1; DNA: TGCGCCAGCAGCCAAGACGGACTAGCGGGAGGGGGTTATGACACAGATACGCAGTATTTT; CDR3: CASSQDGLAGGGYDTDTQYF
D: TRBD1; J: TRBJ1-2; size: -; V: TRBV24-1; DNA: TGTGCCACCAGGTCCGGGACAGGGGATGTTGGCTACACCTTC; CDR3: CATRSGTGDVGYTF
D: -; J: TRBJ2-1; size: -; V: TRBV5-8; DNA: TGTGCCAGCAGCGGCCTGGACAGATACAATGAGCAGTTCTTC; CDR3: CASSGLDRYNEQFF